This TCR beta chain is from a study of T cell responses to AZD1222 COVID-19 vaccine. Study results and caveats: It should be noted that donors were predominantly white British and more often female, and clonal diversity was possibly underestimated. The reported proportion of spike-specific TCRs targeting unmutated variant regions was nearly half.

As to this clone: What it binds is unknown.

The CDR3 is 18 amino acids. Germline-derived CDR1 and CDR2 are LGHDT and YNNKEL (reference sequence). J lost 1 base, V lost 1 base, and 11 bases had no gene match. Generated by immunoSEQ multiplex PCR, the TCRdb table keeps only in-frame clones and is missing some. The sample carries 150,000 to 200,000 clones, approximately 93% recorded once. The receptor comes from an adult who received the AZD1222 COVID-19 vaccine. The J gene is TRBJ2-7, the V gene TRBV3-1 (or the pseudogene TRBV3-2), with 9 bases matching TRBD1. The sequences come from peripheral blood, collected 28 days after the second AZD1222 dose. Here the CDR3 DNA reads TGTGCCAGCAGCCAAGGGGCCCATACAGGGGGCGTTTCCTACGAGCAGTACTTC. This translates into CASSQGAHTGGVSYEQYF.